The 30 T cell receptor beta chains listed next were all sequenced from one sample in a study of OX40 agonist ivuxolimab in advanced cancers. TCRdb keeps only in-frame clones here, not all; method: immunoSEQ multiplex PCR. This table holds some 55,000 clones, roughly three quarters found once. The sequencing here drew on CD4+ or CD8+ T cells sorted from blood, taken in a trial of the OX40 agonist ivuxolimab. Receptor source: an adult with an advanced solid tumor such as melanoma, head and neck, liver or kidney cancer.

This rearrangement joins TRBV5-4 to TRBJ2-1, with D possibly matching TRBD2 (8 bases). V lost 4 bases to trimming and J lost 6 bases, with 20 bases between them. This CDR3 has 16 amino acids. The germline V gene has CDR1 SGHNT and CDR2 YYREEE (reference sequence). CDR3 in DNA: TGTGCCAGCAGCACGGGAGGGACAGCCGGGTCCAATGAGCAGTTCTTC. It is translated as CASSTGGTAGSNEQFF.

The chain has TRBV7-2 and TRBJ1-1, with TRBD1 as a possible D gene (6 bases). CDR1 and CDR2 from the germline V gene are SGHTA and FQGNSA. Trimming took off 2 bases at V and 1 base at J, with 11 bases between the two ends. The CDR3 totals 15 residues. CDR3 sequence reads: CASSLRARGNTEAFF. The CDR3 bases are TGTGCCAGCAGCTTAAGGGCCAGGGGGAACACTGAAGCTTTCTTT.

The chain uses TRBV21-1 and TRBJ1-1. TRBV21-1 is labeled a pseudogene. This CDR3 region has 16 residues. The CDR3 region is CASSDLPANGGTEAFF. The CDR3 nucleotides are TGTGCCAGCAGCGACCTGCCGGCAAATGGGGGGACTGAAGCTTTCTTT.

This clone occurred a few times. This chain connects TRBV6-5 to TRBJ1-1, with D unresolved. The CDR3 contains 14 residues. The ends were cut back, 4 bases at V and 1 base at J, with 10 bases in the middle. From germline, CDR1 is MNHEY and CDR2 SVGAGI. Here the CDR3 DNA reads TGTGCCAGCAGTTCCCGTGGGAAGAACACTGAAGCTTTCTTT. Its translation is CASSSRGKNTEAFF.

For this clone: The same CDR3 arises from other DNA sequences in this sample as well. The rearrangement joins TRBV27 to TRBJ1-3, with D possibly matching TRBD1 (6 bases). The germline CDR1 and CDR2 sequences are MNHEY and SMNVEV (reference sequence). V lost 5 bases, J lost 4 bases, and 12 bases lay in between. CDR3 length: 14 residues. The CDR3 bases are TGTGCCAGCAGTCCAGACAGGCCCGGAAACACCATATATTTT. It is translated as CASSPDRPGNTIYF.

The chain joins TRBV6-6 to TRBJ1-1, with 8 bases matching TRBD1. Germline lookup yields CDR1 MNHNY and CDR2 SVGAGI (reference sequence). The CDR3 extends over 16 amino acids. J was trimmed by 5 bases and V by 0 bases; bases with no gene match: 8. CDR3 amino acids: CASSYSGAGGPTEAFF. The DNA of the CDR3 is TGTGCCAGCAGTTACTCGGGGGCAGGGGGCCCGACTGAAGCTTTCTTT.

Notes on this clone: An end of the junction differs from the germline gene, which may be a read error. The chain uses TRBV20-1 and TRBJ2-7; D possibly matches TRBD1 or TRBD2 (6 bases each). The germline V gene encodes CDR1 DFQATT and CDR2 SNEGSKA (reference sequence). The CDR3 sequence is 11 residues long. CDR3 region: CGGGTLYEQYF. The DNA for the CDR3 is TGTGGAGGCGGGACACTTTATGAGCAGTACTTC.

J is TRBJ1-5 and V is TRBV7-2; a possible D gene is TRBD1 (5 bases). Trimming took 0 bases from V and 3 from J, leaving 6 bases between them. Germline V lookup: CDR1 SGHTA, CDR2 FQGNSA. This CDR3 spans 14 amino acids. Written as DNA, the CDR3 is TGTGCCAGCAGCTTAGCGGGGCTCAATCAGCCCCAGCATTTT. It encodes CASSLAGLNQPQHF. The full variable domain, with the rest looked up from reference TRBV7-2 and TRBJ1-5, is GAGVSQSPSNKVTEKGKDVELRCDPISGHTALYWYRQSLGQGLEFLIYFQGNSAPDKSGLPSDRFSAERTGGSVSTLTIQRTQQEDSAVYLCASSLAGLNQPQHFGDGTRLSIL.

This chain connects TRBV2 to TRBJ1-5, with D uncertain. Germline V gene sequence: CDR1 SNHLY, CDR2 FYNNEI. This CDR3 is 14 amino acids long. V lost 4 bases and J 4 bases, leaving 11 bases between the germline ends. DNA of the CDR3: TGTGCCAGCAGTGGACCACCCATTAATCAGCCCCAGCATTTT. It is translated as CASSGPPINQPQHF.

J is TRBJ2-7 and V is TRBV7-8, with D unclear. The germline V and J ends were trimmed by 4 bases and 4 bases, with 14 bases remaining between them. The germline V gene encodes CDR1 SGHVS and CDR2 FQNEAQ. This CDR3 is built from 14 residues. The CDR3 DNA is TGTGCCAGCAGCTCCTTGGCTCAAATGTACGAGCAGTACTTC. Translation gives CASSSLAQMYEQYF.

This sequence joins TRBV5-1 and TRBJ2-7; the match to TRBD1 covers 9 bases. Germline trimming cut 4 bases from V and 4 bases from J; bases unmatched to any gene: 9. Per the germline V gene, CDR1 is SGHRS and CDR2 is YFSETQ. The CDR3 totals 15 residues. The CDR3 loop is CASSKSGTGIYEQYF. In DNA form, the CDR3 reads TGCGCCAGCAGCAAATCCGGGACAGGGATATACGAGCAGTACTTC.

This chain uses TRBV28 with TRBJ2-6; D could derive from TRBD1 or TRBD2 (5 bases each). CDR1 and CDR2 (germline): MDHEN, SYDVKM. V was clipped by 3 bases and J by 4 bases, with 16 bases between them. The CDR3 spans 17 residues. CDR3 DNA: TGTGCCAGCAGTTTGGCCATGCGAGGGGCGGGGGCCAACGTCCTGACTTTC. This encodes CASSLAMRGAGANVLTF.

The chain employs TRBV6-4 and TRBJ2-7; no clear D. Germline lookup yields CDR1 MRHNA and CDR2 SNTAGT. This CDR3 spans 16 amino acids. V was trimmed by 0 bases and J by 0 bases, leaving 12 bases between them. The CDR3 loop is CASSDSGTQRSYEQYF. CDR3 DNA: TGTGCCAGCAGTGACTCAGGCACTCAACGCTCCTACGAGCAGTACTTC.

The V call is TRBV18, the J call TRBJ1-3; D not resolved. V lost 2 bases and J 0 bases, leaving 11 bases between the germline ends. This CDR3 comprises 16 residues. Germline CDR1 is KGHSH and CDR2 is LQKENI. The CDR3, as DNA: TGTGCCAGCTCACCATTATCGAGAGACTCTGGAAACACCATATATTTT. It encodes CASSPLSRDSGNTIYF.

This clone was counted only a few times. The chain joins TRBV11-3 to TRBJ2-1, with 9 nucleotides matching TRBD2. This CDR3 is 13 amino acids long. Losses at the gene ends were 6 bases for V and 9 bases for J; bases not matched to a gene: 6. The germline V gene encodes CDR1 SGHNT and CDR2 YENEEA. This CDR3 is CASSAGGPSEQFF. DNA for the CDR3: TGTGCCAGCAGTGCGGGGGGGCCCAGTGAGCAGTTCTTC.

The chain combines TRBV12-5 with TRBJ1-5; TRBD1 matches at 8 bases. Looked up from germline, CDR1 is LGHNT and CDR2 is FRNRAP. J was trimmed by 4 bases and V by 1 base; bases with no gene match: 15. CDR3 size: 19 residues. CDR3 region: CASGLGIDRGLTANQPQHF. The CDR3 DNA is TGTGCTAGTGGTTTGGGGATCGACAGGGGACTTACCGCTAATCAGCCCCAGCATTTT.

V usage is TRBV7-2 and J usage is TRBJ2-5, with 7 bases fitting TRBD1. Germline trimming cut 5 bases from V and 1 base from J; bases unmatched to any gene: 4. This CDR3 is built from 14 residues. Per the germline V gene, CDR1 is SGHTA and CDR2 is FQGNSA. In DNA, the CDR3 is TGTGCCAGCAGCCGGGACAGCTCCCAAGAGACCCAGTACTTC. Its protein product is CASSRDSSQETQYF.

The chain employs TRBV11-2 and TRBJ1-1, with TRBD1 identical over 7 bases. There are 15 residues in the CDR3. Germline V lookup: CDR1 SGHAT, CDR2 FQNNGV. With V trimmed by 4 bases and J by 11 bases, 16 bases remained unmatched. The CDR3 here is CASSSGQGGISFAFF. The CDR3 nucleotides are TGTGCCAGCAGCTCGGGGCAGGGGGGCATTTCCTTTGCTTTCTTT.

This clone was picked up one time. The rearrangement links TRBV11-2 to TRBJ2-3, with TRBD2 identical over 15 bases. The CDR3 is made up of 19 amino acids. J was trimmed by 5 bases and V by 4 bases; bases with no gene match: 13. In germline, CDR1 is SGHAT, CDR2 FQNNGV. Here the CDR3 reads CASSSLRTSGGAMRDTQYF. CDR3 DNA sequence: TGTGCCAGCAGCTCGCTCCGGACTAGCGGGGGGGCCATGCGAGATACGCAGTATTTT.

J is TRBJ2-5 and V is TRBV4-2, with 9 bases matching TRBD2. CDR3 length equals 16 residues. The J segment lost 2 bases and the V segment lost 0 bases, leaving 4 bases of the junction unmatched. CDR1 LGHNA and CDR2 YNFKEQ come from the germline V gene. In DNA, the CDR3 is TGTGCCAGCAGCCAAGAATGGCGGGAGGGTCAAGAGACCCAGTACTTC. It specifies CASSQEWREGQETQYF.

The V gene is TRBV30, the J gene TRBJ2-4, with TRBD2 matching 7 bases. Germline V gene sequence: CDR1 GTSNPN, CDR2 SVGIG (reference sequence). The CDR3 loop spans 15 amino acids. Trimming took 3 bases from V and 5 from J; bases not matched to a gene: 10. CDR3 sequence: CAWSALSLAQNIQYF. DNA for the CDR3: TGTGCCTGGAGCGCTTTGTCACTAGCGCAAAACATTCAGTACTTC.

The rearrangement uses TRBV2 and TRBJ2-2, with TRBD1 identical over 7 bases. Unmatched junction bases numbered 4, after V lost 8 bases and J lost 1 base. The germline V gene encodes CDR1 SNHLY and CDR2 FYNNEI. The CDR3 extends over 14 amino acids. CDR3: CASSGGRNTGELFF. CDR3 nucleotide sequence: TGTGCCAGCTCAGGGGGAAGGAACACCGGGGAGCTGTTTTTT.

The chain recombines TRBV7-2 with TRBJ1-3; 10 positions match TRBD1. The CDR3 is 18 amino acids. Germline loops: CDR1 SGHTA, CDR2 FQGNSA. The trim removed 1 base at V and 0 bases at J, leaving 6 bases unmatched. This CDR3 is CASSLVRTGGSSGNTIYF. The DNA of the CDR3 is TGTGCCAGCAGCTTAGTCCGGACAGGGGGAAGCTCTGGAAACACCATATATTTT.

V gene TRBV4-3 combines with J gene TRBJ1-5; TRBD1 might be the D (5 bases). Trimming removed 2 bases at V and 1 base at J, with 15 bases between. From germline, CDR1 is LGHNA and CDR2 YSLEER. The CDR3 covers 17 residues. The CDR3 nucleotides read TGCGCCAGCAGCCAAAACCGAGGCGGGGGGAGCAATCAGCCCCAGCATTTT. It yields the protein CASSQNRGGGSNQPQHF.

The V and J genes are TRBV7-2 and TRBJ1-2; 9 bases are shared with TRBD1. Trimming removed 4 bases from V and 8 bases from J; junction bases left unmatched: 5. The CDR3 extends over 13 amino acids. The germline CDR1 and CDR2 sequences are SGHTA and FQGNSA. CDR3 sequence (DNA): TGTGCCAGCAGCTCGGACAGGGGATACGGCTACACCTTC. This translates into CASSSDRGYGYTF.

The chain carries TRBV7-2 and TRBJ1-3, with D unresolved. CDR1 SGHTA and CDR2 FQGNSA come from the germline V gene. The V gene lost 6 bases and the J gene lost 7 bases, with 13 bases spanning the gap. The CDR3 has 13 residues. CDR3 residues: CASRQPKKNTIYF. As DNA, the CDR3 is TGTGCCAGCAGGCAACCTAAAAAGAACACCATATATTTT.

The chain is built from TRBV6-1 and TRBJ2-2; D is ambiguous. CDR1 is MNHNS, CDR2 SASEGT, per germline. The CDR3 is 13 amino acids. The V end lost 2 bases, the J end lost 7 bases, and 8 bases lay between the germline ends. This CDR3 reads CASSEQGYGELFF. CDR3 nucleotide sequence: TGTGCCAGCAGTGAACAAGGGTACGGGGAGCTGTTTTTT.

CDR3 in amino acids: CAWSTLDRGLFGYTF. CDR3 sequence (DNA): TGTGCCTGGAGTACCCTTGACAGGGGGCTATTCGGCTACACCTTC. The V gene is TRBV30, the J gene TRBJ1-2; 10 bases align to TRBD1. With V trimmed by 2 bases and J by 8 bases, 11 bases remained unmatched. The germline CDR1 and CDR2 sequences are GTSNPN and SVGIG (reference sequence). This CDR3 has 15 residues.

This sequence joins TRBV28 and TRBJ2-2, with a tentative D call TRBD1 (5 bases). Per the germline V gene, CDR1 is MDHEN and CDR2 is SYDVKM. The CDR3 is made up of 15 amino acids. Trimming cost V 6 bases and J 2 bases, with 13 bases left between them. The CDR3: CASRGHDSNTGELFF. DNA for the CDR3: TGTGCCAGCAGGGGGCATGACAGCAACACCGGGGAGCTGTTTTTT.

CDR3 nucleotides: TGCAGCGTGGGACTAGCGGGAGGGCGGGAGACCCAGTACTTC. This encodes CSVGLAGGRETQYF. This chain uses TRBV29-1 with TRBJ2-5, with TRBD2 matching over 16 bases. V shed 6 bases, J shed 5 bases, and the junction held 3 bases outside the gene matches. Germline V lookup: CDR1 SQVTM, CDR2 ANQGSEA. The CDR3 totals 14 residues.